One sample yielded the 25 T cell receptor beta chains listed below, sequenced in a study of response to subunit inactivated influenza vaccine. Via MiXCR, TCRdb re-called the RT-PCR reads, giving one row per CDR3 protein. The sample shows 450,000 to 600,000 distinct CDR3 sequences, approximately 15% of them seen only once. This specimen consisted of CD4+ T cells sorted from PBMCs, obtained around 25 months after vaccination. The receptors derive from a man between 50 and 75 years old who received an inactivated influenza vaccine.

The table lists this clonotype with many counts. The rearrangement joins TRBV4-2 to TRBJ2-3; 15 bases fit TRBD2. Per the germline V gene, CDR1 is LGHNA and CDR2 is YNFKEQ. Trimming took 4 bases from V and 1 from J; bases not matched to a gene: 6. This CDR3 region has 18 residues. CDR3 amino acids: CASSRGTSGGLGTDTQYF. Written as DNA, the CDR3 is TGTGCCAGCAGCCGAGGGACTAGCGGGGGGCTTGGCACAGATACGCAGTATTTT.

V and J are TRBV7-6 and TRBJ2-3, with 13 bases identical to TRBD2. CDR3 length: 17 residues. From germline, CDR1 is SGHVS and CDR2 FNYEAQ. Trimming cost V 5 bases and J 2 bases; bases outside gene matches: 7. The CDR3 reads CASSPRTSGGYTDTQYF. The DNA of the CDR3 is TGTGCCAGCAGCCCTCGGACTAGCGGGGGATACACAGATACGCAGTATTTT.

The chain links TRBV20-1 to TRBJ2-5; possibly TRBD1 for D (5 bases). With 3 bases removed from V and 4 bases from J, the gap between germline ends came to 12 bases. CDR1 is DFQATT, CDR2 SNEGSKA, per germline (reference sequence). CDR3 length: 13 residues. CDR3 in amino acids: CSASRAGIETQYF. The CDR3 nucleotides read TGCAGTGCTAGCAGGGCTGGGATAGAGACCCAGTACTTC.

The genes are TRBV7-9 and TRBJ2-3; tentatively, D is TRBD2 (6 bases). Germline-derived CDR1 and CDR2 are SEHNR and FQNEAQ (reference sequence). V lost 6 bases and J 0 bases, leaving 16 bases between the germline ends. The CDR3 has 16 residues. The CDR3 DNA follows: TGTGCCAGCAGGCGACCGGGGGAAACTAGCACAGATACGCAGTATTTT. This sequence encodes CASRRPGETSTDTQYF.

V is TRBV6-1 and J is TRBJ1-2; the D is unclear. The CDR3 loop spans 12 amino acids. Looked up from germline, CDR1 is MNHNS and CDR2 is SASEGT. Deletions cut 5 bases from V and 8 bases from J, with 12 bases between. The CDR3 DNA sequence: TGTGCCAGCAGTCTCGTGAGGGAAGGCTACACCTTC. It encodes CASSLVREGYTF.

This clonotype turned up a few times. The rearrangement joins TRBV6-5 to TRBJ1-2; no firm D call. V gave up 3 bases and J gave up 3 bases, with 11 bases separating them. Germline loops: CDR1 MNHEY, CDR2 SVGAGI. The CDR3 spans 14 residues. CDR3: CASSYFPRDYGYTF. The DNA of the CDR3 is TGTGCCAGCAGTTATTTTCCCAGAGACTATGGCTACACCTTC.

This clonotype was found many times. The chain joins TRBV20-1 to TRBJ2-4, with D unresolved. This CDR3 comprises 16 residues. Trimming removed 1 base at V and 0 bases at J, with 13 bases between. Germline V lookup: CDR1 DFQATT, CDR2 SNEGSKA (reference sequence). The DNA of the CDR3 is TGCAGTGCTAGAGGACGTCTCGCTATAGCCAAAAACATTCAGTACTTC. It encodes CSARGRLAIAKNIQYF.

This clonotype was recorded at least ten times. This rearrangement joins TRBV20-1 to TRBJ2-3, with 7 positions matching TRBD2. Trimming took 6 bases from V and 2 from J; bases not matched to a gene: 5. This CDR3 is built from 13 residues. CDR1 and CDR2 from the germline V gene are DFQATT and SNEGSKA (reference sequence). This CDR3 is CSANGGITDTQYF. The CDR3 DNA is TGCAGTGCAAACGGGGGGATCACAGATACGCAGTATTTT.

The rearrangement joins TRBV6-1 to TRBJ2-1; D gene unclear. Per germline, CDR1 MNHNS and CDR2 SASEGT. V was shortened by 6 bases and J by 9 bases, with 12 bases between the two germline ends. CDR3 length equals 12 residues. CDR3 coding DNA: TGTGCCAGCAGGAGTTGGGTTCCTGAGCAGTTCTTC. It is translated as CASRSWVPEQFF.

The chain carries TRBV20-1 and TRBJ2-3, with D unclear. Germline V CDR1 and CDR2: DFQATT, SNEGSKA (reference sequence). V was cut by 3 bases and J by 3 bases, with 10 bases left in between. This CDR3 contains 13 residues. As DNA, the CDR3 is TGCAGTGCTAGCGTCTCTAGGACAGATACGCAGTATTTT. Its protein product is CSASVSRTDTQYF.

CDR3 coding DNA: TGTGCCAGCAGCTTCGGGCAGGGGAGCTATGGCTACACCTTC. Its protein is CASSFGQGSYGYTF. V gene TRBV12-3 or TRBV12-4 combines with J gene TRBJ1-2; TRBD1 is a possible D gene (6 bases). The CDR3 runs 14 residues. V dropped 6 bases and J dropped 4 bases, with 15 bases sitting between them.

A few counts support this clonotype. CDR3 DNA: TGTGCCAGCAGCCCTTTGAGGACTGAAGCTTTCTTT. Protein sequence: CASSPLRTEAFF. The rearrangement links TRBV6-2 or TRBV6-3 to TRBJ1-1, with unresolved D. The CDR3 spans 12 residues. Trimming left V 6 bases short and J 5 bases short, with 10 bases between. Germline CDR1 and CDR2: MNHEY and SVGEGT.

This clonotype has more than one count but fewer than ten. The chain couples TRBV11-2 to TRBJ1-1, with D tentatively TRBD1 (5 bases). The CDR3 runs to 16 residues. Germline-derived CDR1 and CDR2 are SGHAT and FQNNGV. The V and J ends lost 5 bases and 1 base respectively, with 17 bases between them. The chain's CDR3 is CASSLSWGRPNTEAFF. CDR3 coding DNA: TGTGCCAGCAGCCTCAGCTGGGGACGGCCGAACACTGAAGCTTTCTTT.

This clonotype was counted once. The junction differs from germline at one of its ends, possibly a read error. The chain couples TRBV12-3 or TRBV12-4 to TRBJ2-6; TRBD2 matches at 9 bases. The CDR3 contains 15 residues. CDR3 bases: TGTGCCAGCAGTTCGGGACTAGCCGGGGCCGACGTCCTGACTTTC. Its protein is CASSSGLAGADVLTF.

V is TRBV12-3 or TRBV12-4 and J is TRBJ2-7; unclear D gene. The ends were cut back, 3 bases at V and 2 bases at J, with 8 bases in the middle. This CDR3 region has 13 residues. The CDR3 region is CASSFTEAYEQYF. In nucleotides, the CDR3 is TGTGCCAGCAGTTTTACGGAAGCCTACGAGCAGTACTTC.

This clonotype appeared many times. The rearrangement joins TRBV12-3 or TRBV12-4 to TRBJ1-1; D is ambiguous. The CDR3 runs 13 residues. V was clipped by 0 bases and J by 8 bases, with 10 bases between them. CDR3 in DNA: TGTGCCAGCAGTTTAGCTTCAGGCAGGGAAGCTTTCTTT. The encoded protein is CASSLASGREAFF.

This clonotype was picked up a small number of times. V usage is TRBV11-1 and J usage is TRBJ2-7; the D is unclear. This CDR3 comprises 13 residues. Trimming took off 6 bases at V and 1 base at J, with 10 bases between the two ends. Germline V CDR1 and CDR2: SGHAT, FQDESV (reference sequence). DNA of the CDR3: TGTGCCAGCAGGCTAGGGTTTTCCTACGAGCAGTACTTC. Encoded protein: CASRLGFSYEQYF. Complete variable domain (other parts from reference TRBV11-1 and TRBJ2-7): EAEVAQSPRYKITEKSQAVAFWCDPISGHATLYWYRQILGQGPELLVQFQDESVVDDSQLPKDRFSAERLKGVDSTLKIQPAELGDSAMYLCASRLGFSYEQYFGPGTRLTVT.

This chain joins TRBV28 and TRBJ1-5; the match to TRBD1 covers 9 bases. The germline V gene encodes CDR1 MDHEN and CDR2 SYDVKM. This CDR3 contains 13 residues. Trimming removed 11 bases from V and 4 bases from J; junction bases left unmatched: 6. The CDR3 region is CAGDRDRNQPQHF. The CDR3 DNA reads as TGTGCCGGGGACAGGGACAGAAATCAGCCCCAGCATTTT.

This clonotype was counted only a few times. The V call is TRBV20-1, the J call TRBJ2-3, with 11 bases lining up with TRBD2. After removal of 2 bases from V and 7 bases from J, the junction contained 11 bases not matched to a gene. This CDR3 spans 16 amino acids. The germline V gene has CDR1 DFQATT and CDR2 SNEGSKA (reference sequence). The CDR3 nucleotides are TGCAGTGCTAGACCCCGCCCGGCTAGCGGGAGGAATACGCAGTATTTT. It specifies CSARPRPASGRNTQYF.

The chain links TRBV28 to TRBJ2-1, with a tentative D call TRBD1 (5 bases). The CDR3 is 13 residues long. Trimming took off 8 bases at V and 4 bases at J, with 12 bases between the two ends. Germline CDR1 reads MDHEN; CDR2 reads SYDVKM. This CDR3 reads CASQTRGYNEQFF. CDR3 nucleotide sequence: TGTGCCAGCCAGACAAGGGGATACAATGAGCAGTTCTTC.

This clonotype was recorded a few times. A read error may produce the germline difference seen at one junction end. This chain uses TRBV20-1 with TRBJ2-1, with TRBD1 identical over 8 bases. This CDR3 has 16 amino acids. CDR1 DFQATT and CDR2 SNEGSKA come from the germline V gene (reference sequence). As DNA, the CDR3 is TGCTGTGCGGACGATTGGACAGGGAGCTCCTACAATGAGCAGTTCTTC. Protein product: CCADDWTGSSYNEQFF.

The chain carries TRBV7-8 and TRBJ2-3, with D perhaps matching TRBD2 (7 bases). The CDR3 is made up of 15 amino acids. Germline CDR1 is SGHVS and CDR2 is FQNEAQ. V lost 2 bases to trimming and J lost 8 bases, with 17 bases between them. As DNA, the CDR3 is TGTGCCAGCAGCTTAATACTGCGGGGGCCGGGTACGCAGTATTTT. It encodes CASSLILRGPGTQYF.

This clonotype was counted ten times or more. This sequence joins TRBV4-2 and TRBJ1-1, with no clear D. Germline-derived CDR1 and CDR2 are LGHNA and YNFKEQ. The CDR3 runs to 14 residues. The V gene lost 0 bases and the J gene lost 1 base, with 6 bases spanning the gap. CDR3 bases: TGTGCCAGCAGCCAAGACCCCCCGAACACTGAAGCTTTCTTT. Its translation: CASSQDPPNTEAFF.

This clonotype was observed a few times. This sequence joins TRBV20-1 and TRBJ2-1; D might be TRBD1 (5 bases). Deletions cut 3 bases from V and 0 bases from J, with 9 bases between. Germline V gene sequence: CDR1 DFQATT, CDR2 SNEGSKA (reference sequence). This CDR3 is 14 amino acids long. CDR3 nucleotide sequence: TGCAGTGCTAGCAAGGGGCACTCCTACAATGAGCAGTTCTTC. Amino acids: CSASKGHSYNEQFF.

This chain uses TRBV20-1 with TRBJ2-3, with TRBD2 identical over 13 bases. The CDR3 is 18 residues long. The ends lost 5 bases at V and 1 base at J; junction bases unmatched: 12. From germline, CDR1 is DFQATT and CDR2 SNEGSKA (reference sequence). The chain's CDR3 is CSAPRTSGGMLGTDTQYF. In DNA, the CDR3 is TGCAGTGCTCCCCGGACTAGCGGGGGTATGTTAGGCACAGATACGCAGTATTTT.